These 25 T cell receptor beta chains were all obtained from the same sample, sequenced in a study of OX40 agonist ivuxolimab in advanced cancers. Libraries were prepared by immunoSEQ multiplex PCR; TCRdb keeps only in-frame clonotypes and omits some of them. The data show about 59,000 clones, roughly 86% seen once. The source was CD4+ or CD8+ T cells sorted from blood, collected in a trial of the OX40 agonist ivuxolimab. These receptors all stem from an adult with an advanced solid tumor such as melanoma, head and neck, liver or kidney cancer.

This rearrangement joins TRBV21-1 to TRBJ2-7; the DNA was not used to check the table's D call, TRBD1. TRBV21-1 has pseudogene status. The CDR3 covers 16 residues. The CDR3: CASSNQSGQLSYEQYF. CDR3 bases: TGTGCCAGCAGCAATCAATCGGGACAACTGTCCTACGAGCAGTACTTC.

The rearrangement uses TRBV6-5 and TRBJ1-2; 9 positions match TRBD1. The CDR3 is 15 residues long. V shed 4 bases and J 8 bases; nucleotides not matched to a gene: 11. Per the germline V gene, CDR1 is MNHEY and CDR2 is SVGAGI. CDR3 coding DNA: TGTGCCAGCAGTTCACAGGGGGCGAGATGGGAAGGCTACACCTTC. It is translated as CASSSQGARWEGYTF.

The V call is TRBV19, the J call TRBJ2-3; no reliable D call. V was trimmed by 11 bases and J by 1 base, leaving 13 bases between them. Per germline, CDR1 LNHDA and CDR2 SQIVND (reference sequence). CDR3 size: 13 residues. The CDR3 bases are TGTGCCTCTTCGGTTTTCGGCACAGATACGCAGTATTTT. Residues: CASSVFGTDTQYF. Looking up the rest from reference TRBV19 and TRBJ2-3 gives the full variable domain: DGGITQSPKYLFRKEGQNVTLSCEQNLNHDAMYWYRQDPGQGLRLIYYSQIVNDFQKGDIAEGYSVSREKKESFPLTVTSAQKNPTAFYLCASSVFGTDTQYFGPGTRLTVL.

The chain has TRBV6-1 and TRBJ1-1; no reliable D call. Trimming shortened V by 8 bases and J by 0 bases, and 13 bases separated the two germline ends. The CDR3 extends over 14 amino acids. The germline V gene encodes CDR1 MNHNS and CDR2 SASEGT. CDR3 sequence (DNA): TGTGCCAGCTCGTTTGACAAGATGAACACTGAAGCTTTCTTT. This gives the protein CASSFDKMNTEAFF.

The chain is built from TRBV5-1 and TRBJ2-3; 10 bases are a match to TRBD2. The CDR3 has 15 residues. The germline gives CDR1 SGHRS, CDR2 YFSETQ. J was trimmed by 8 bases and V by 0 bases; bases with no gene match: 6. CDR3 in DNA: TGCGCCAGCAGCTTGGATAGCGGGGGGAGTGCTACGCAGTATTTT. It encodes CASSLDSGGSATQYF.

This clone has more than one count but fewer than ten. The chain combines TRBV7-2 with TRBJ1-5; D not certain. Deletions cut 2 bases from V and 3 bases from J, with 5 bases between. The CDR3 runs to 13 residues. The germline V gene has CDR1 SGHTA and CDR2 FQGNSA. CDR3 sequence: CASSLFSNQPQHF. CDR3 nucleotide sequence: TGTGCCAGCAGCTTATTCTCCAATCAGCCCCAGCATTTT.

The chain employs TRBV6-5 and TRBJ2-7; no clear D gene. Germline V gives CDR1 MNHEY, CDR2 SVGAGI. Trimming shortened V by 6 bases and J by 4 bases, and 13 bases separated the two germline ends. The CDR3 runs 13 residues. CDR3 sequence reads: CASSPPGGYEQYF. CDR3 coding DNA: TGTGCCAGCAGCCCGCCGGGTGGGTACGAGCAGTACTTC.

The sample holds a few counts of this clone. The V gene is TRBV28, the J gene TRBJ2-7; D might be TRBD2 (5 bases). The CDR3 totals 15 residues. CDR1 and CDR2 (germline): MDHEN, SYDVKM. The ends were cut back, 6 bases at V and 2 bases at J, with 17 bases in the middle. CDR3 amino acids: CASRYIRGSTYEQYF. CDR3 bases: TGTGCCAGCAGATATATAAGAGGGAGTACCTACGAGCAGTACTTC.

This chain connects TRBV28 to TRBJ1-5; D remains ambiguous. The CDR3 loop spans 13 amino acids. CDR1 is MDHEN and CDR2 is SYDVKM in the germline V gene. V gave up 8 bases and J gave up 5 bases, with 13 bases separating them. CDR3 loop: CASGLRKDQPQHF. In nucleotides, the CDR3 is TGTGCCAGCGGGTTAAGGAAGGATCAGCCCCAGCATTTT.

The chain links TRBV6-6 to TRBJ1-1; D is perhaps TRBD1 (5 bases). Per germline, CDR1 MNHNY and CDR2 SVGAGI (reference sequence). V lost 2 bases and J lost 4, with 14 bases in between. The CDR3 length is 15 residues. In DNA form, the CDR3 reads TGTGCCAGCAGTTACGGGGCTTGGGTTGTCACTGAAGCTTTCTTT. It translates to CASSYGAWVVTEAFF.

This chain joins TRBV19 and TRBJ1-5; TRBD1 aligns across 8 bases. This CDR3 is built from 15 residues. The V gene end was trimmed by 4 bases and the J gene end by 8 bases; junction bases not matched to a gene: 10. The germline CDR1 and CDR2 sequences are LNHDA and SQIVND (reference sequence). In nucleotides, the CDR3 is TGTGCCAGTAGTACCTCGGACAGGGCATTTGAGCCCCAGCATTTT. Translation: CASSTSDRAFEPQHF.

This clone was seen once. V is TRBV2 and J is TRBJ1-6, with TRBD1 matching 7 bases. The CDR3 is made up of 16 amino acids. V trimming: 2 bases; J trimming: 10 bases; junction bases outside the gene matches: 11. CDR1 is SNHLY and CDR2 is FYNNEI in the germline V gene. CDR3 bases: TGTGCCAGCAGTGAAAGGGGGCCAGGAGGTTTCTCACCCCTCCACTTT. This codes for CASSERGPGGFSPLHF.

The rearrangement joins TRBV5-4 to TRBJ2-2; 9 positions agree with TRBD2. Germline V gene lookup returns CDR1 SGHNT and CDR2 YYREEE (reference sequence). The CDR3 loop spans 16 amino acids. V was clipped by 3 bases and J by 2 bases; unmatched bases: 5. The CDR3 is CASSSRLAANTGELFF. The CDR3 region has the DNA TGTGCCAGCAGCTCACGACTAGCGGCAAACACCGGGGAGCTGTTTTTT.

In its sample, this clone was seen once. The chain employs TRBV21-1 and TRBJ2-5; no check of the table's D call, TRBD1, against the DNA was made. TRBV21-1 is assigned pseudogene status. The CDR3 is 15 residues long. The CDR3 DNA follows: TGTGCCAGCAGCAAACAGGTTAAAAACCAAGAGACCCAGTACTTC. As protein: CASSKQVKNQETQYF.

This rearrangement joins TRBV7-8 to TRBJ1-6, with TRBD1 as a possible D gene (5 bases). V was pared by 7 bases and J by 7 bases, with 20 bases between. The CDR3 has 16 residues. Per the germline V gene, CDR1 is SGHVS and CDR2 is FQNEAQ. The CDR3 bases are TGTGCCAGCACCCCACGGGGCGCGGGGTGGAATTCACCCCTCCACTTT. Protein: CASTPRGAGWNSPLHF.

This chain connects TRBV19 to TRBJ1-1; 10 bases match TRBD1. This CDR3 spans 15 amino acids. Germline trimming cut 5 bases from V and 5 bases from J; bases unmatched to any gene: 8. The germline V gene encodes CDR1 LNHDA and CDR2 SQIVND (reference sequence). CDR3 protein: CASSATGTGVTEAFF. DNA of the CDR3: TGTGCCAGTAGTGCCACCGGGACAGGGGTGACTGAAGCTTTCTTT.

V and J are TRBV11-2 and TRBJ2-7; D could derive from TRBD1 or TRBD2 (6 bases each). This CDR3 has 15 residues. V lost 5 bases and J lost 2, with 16 bases in between. Germline V gene sequence: CDR1 SGHAT, CDR2 FQNNGV. DNA for the CDR3: TGTGCCAGCAGCCTTACGGAGGGGACACCCTACGAGCAGTACTTC. It codes for CASSLTEGTPYEQYF. Together with reference TRBV11-2 and TRBJ2-7, the CDR3 gives the full variable domain: EAGVAQSPRYKIIEKRQSVAFWCNPISGHATLYWYQQILGQGPKLLIQFQNNGVVDDSQLPKDRFSAERLKGVDSTLKIQPAKLEDSAVYLCASSLTEGTPYEQYFGPGTRLTVT.

The gene calls are TRBV9 and TRBJ2-3; D remains unclear. This CDR3 is 12 amino acids long. V was shortened by 2 bases and J by 2 bases, with 3 bases between the two germline ends. Germline V gene data show CDR1 as SGDLS and CDR2 as YYNGEE. The CDR3 protein is CASSVYTDTQYF. CDR3 DNA: TGTGCCAGCAGCGTCTACACAGATACGCAGTATTTT. The whole variable domain, remainder taken from reference TRBV9 and TRBJ2-3, is DSGVTQTPKHLITATGQRVTLRCSPRSGDLSVYWYQQSLDQGLQFLIQYYNGEERAKGNILERFSAQQFPDLHSELNLSSLELGDSALYFCASSVYTDTQYFGPGTRLTVL.

V and J are TRBV7-6 and TRBJ1-6; D unclear. The CDR3 sequence is 13 residues long. The V gene's germline CDR1 is SGHVS and CDR2 FNYEAQ. Trimming pared 5 bases from V and 7 bases from J, leaving 9 bases between. The CDR3 here is CASSRTRNSPLHF. CDR3 nucleotide sequence: TGTGCCAGCAGCCGGACGAGAAATTCACCCCTCCACTTT.

The V call is TRBV7-8, the J call TRBJ2-1; D is undetermined. Germline V gene sequence: CDR1 SGHVS, CDR2 FQNEAQ. Trimming stripped 1 base from V and 4 bases from J, with 17 bases between. This CDR3 has 17 residues. CDR3 amino acids: CASSLGALTEQYNEQFF. Written as DNA, the CDR3 is TGTGCCAGCAGCTTAGGAGCGTTGACGGAGCAATACAATGAGCAGTTCTTC. The complete variable domain, with remaining parts taken from reference TRBV7-8 and TRBJ2-1, reads GAGVSQSPRYKVAKRGQDVALRCDPISGHVSLFWYQQALGQGPEFLTYFQNEAQLDKSGLPSDRFFAERPEGSVSTLKIQRTQQEDSAVYLCASSLGALTEQYNEQFFGPGTRLTVL.

This chain joins TRBV10-3 and TRBJ2-2; the match to TRBD1 covers 8 bases. Germline CDR1 is ENHRY and CDR2 is SYGVKD. V dropped 6 bases and J dropped 3; count of bases not matched to a gene: 3. There are 14 residues in the CDR3. The CDR3 DNA sequence: TGTGCCATCAGCAGGGGGCCGGACACCGGGGAGCTGTTTTTT. This gives the protein CAISRGPDTGELFF.

V gene TRBV6-1 combines with J gene TRBJ1-2; 8 bases are a match to TRBD1. The V gene end was trimmed by 3 bases and the J gene end by 3 bases; junction bases not matched to a gene: 6. Germline CDR1 and CDR2: MNHNS and SASEGT. The CDR3 covers 15 residues. The CDR3 sequence: CASSDPGGWDYGYTF. CDR3 sequence (DNA): TGTGCCAGCAGTGACCCAGGGGGCTGGGACTATGGCTACACCTTC.

This clone was counted a single time. The gene calls are TRBV11-2 and TRBJ2-1; 7 bases are a match to TRBD2. This CDR3 spans 14 amino acids. V gave up 1 base and J gave up 7 bases; unmatched junction bases: 4. The germline V gene has CDR1 SGHAT and CDR2 FQNNGV. The CDR3 coding sequence is TGTGCCAGCAGCTTAGTCCGGGGGGTAAATGAGCAGTTCTTC. Its protein product is CASSLVRGVNEQFF. The full variable domain, completed using reference TRBV11-2 and TRBJ2-1, is EAGVAQSPRYKIIEKRQSVAFWCNPISGHATLYWYQQILGQGPKLLIQFQNNGVVDDSQLPKDRFSAERLKGVDSTLKIQPAKLEDSAVYLCASSLVRGVNEQFFGPGTRLTVL.

The rearrangement uses TRBV28 and TRBJ2-7; 14 nucleotides agree with TRBD2. Looked up from germline, CDR1 is MDHEN and CDR2 is SYDVKM. V was pared by 7 bases and J by 3 bases, with 11 bases of the junction left unmatched. This CDR3 has 17 residues. The CDR3 reads CASTPPPGTSGSYEQYF. DNA of the CDR3: TGTGCCAGCACCCCACCCCCCGGGACTAGCGGGAGCTACGAGCAGTACTTC.

The chain couples TRBV7-6 to TRBJ1-5, with D tentatively TRBD1 (5 bases). The CDR3 totals 13 residues. Germline values: CDR1 SGHVS, CDR2 FNYEAQ. Trimming pared 1 base from V and 5 bases from J, leaving 6 bases between. The CDR3 DNA follows: TGTGCCAGCAGCTTAGGGGGGTATCAGCCCCAGCATTTT. Translated, it gives CASSLGGYQPQHF.